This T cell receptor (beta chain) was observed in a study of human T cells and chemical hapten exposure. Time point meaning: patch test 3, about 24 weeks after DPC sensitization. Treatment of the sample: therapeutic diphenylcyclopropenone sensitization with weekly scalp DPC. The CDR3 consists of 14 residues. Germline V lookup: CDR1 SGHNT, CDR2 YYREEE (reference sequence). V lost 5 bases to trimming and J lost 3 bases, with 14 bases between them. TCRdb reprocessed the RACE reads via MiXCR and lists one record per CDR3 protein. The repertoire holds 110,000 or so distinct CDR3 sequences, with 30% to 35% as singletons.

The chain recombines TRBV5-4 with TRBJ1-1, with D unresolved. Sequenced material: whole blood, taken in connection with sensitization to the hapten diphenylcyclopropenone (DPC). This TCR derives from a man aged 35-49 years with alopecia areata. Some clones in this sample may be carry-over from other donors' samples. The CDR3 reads CASSLDTGDTEAFF. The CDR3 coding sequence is TGTGCCAGCAGTTTAGACACGGGCGACACTGAAGCTTTCTTT.